This TCR beta chain was captured in a study of Graves' ophthalmopathy and Graves' hyperthyroidism. Moderate-to-severe activity, with CAS ≥3, NOSPECS ≥4 and duration under 3 months, characterized the donors with ophthalmopathy. No donor had other autoimmune disease, uncontrolled infection, pregnancy or lactation. RNA transcripts were the source from which TCR beta CDR3 regions were amplified. Scientists carried out first-round RT-PCR using HTBI primers and then a second-round multiplex PCR. TCRdb re-called the multiplex PCR reads through MiXCR, storing one row per CDR3 protein. The table includes roughly 170,000 distinct CDR3 sequences, 35% to 50% detected once. Germline V gene sequence: CDR1 MDHEN, CDR2 SYDVKM. The CDR3 totals 12 residues. V lost 6 bases and J lost 4, with 7 bases in between. This clonotype appeared once.

The chain has TRBV28 and TRBJ1-3, with D hard to call. The sequencing input was peripheral blood. The source is a man aged 25-40 years with Graves' ophthalmopathy. CDR3 amino acids: CASRRQGNTIYF. CDR3 nucleotide sequence: TGTGCCAGCAGACGCCAGGGAAACACCATATATTTT.